This TCR beta chain was sequenced during a study of T-cell reconstitution after alpha-beta-depleted transplantation in children. The CDR3 totals 14 residues. V dropped 5 bases and J dropped 3; count of bases not matched to a gene: 5. The study, taken as a whole, reports: Newly made T cells mostly supplied T-cell counts and diversity one year after transplant. Several hundred rapidly expanded clones from non-depleted graft cells reportedly supplied alpha-beta T cells about two months post-transplant. Surviving recipient cells, namely T cells and thymic progenitors, were the source of high day-60 TCRbeta diversity in some patients.

Unique molecular identifiers were incorporated into the prepared TCRbeta library. TCRdb re-analysed the PCR reads in MiXCR, keeping a single row per CDR3 protein. This sample yields roughly 70,000 distinct CDR3 sequences, of which 4.9% are seen a single time; under 20% belongs to the top ten. The sample holds many counts of this clonotype. The antigen is unknown. The chain links TRBV12-3 or TRBV12-4 to TRBJ1-1; the match to TRBD1 covers 8 bases. The sequenced sample was PBMCs, mostly from graft donor cells, obtained 180 days after TCRalphabeta/CD19-depleted stem cell transplant. The clonotype comes from a boy less than two years old who had a stem cell transplant for acute myeloid leukemia, so the T cells may come from the graft donor. The CDR3 nucleotides are TGTGCCAGCAGTCCTACAGGGGGGGACACTGAAGCTTTCTTT. Translation: CASSPTGGDTEAFF.